This T cell receptor beta chain emerged from a study of spatial heterogeneity in lung cancer. Regarding the study as a whole: Ubiquitous expanded tumor TCRs showed up in blood more at resection than follow-up.

TCRdb processed the 5' RACE reads anew with MiXCR; each CDR3 protein has one entry. The data contain about 38,000 distinct CDR3 sequences, roughly 7.4% of them singletons. As for time point: sample taken at primary tumor resection. Sequencing covered unsorted whole RNA taken from tumor, nontumor lung or frozen PBMC. Comments on this clonotype: Its matching antigen is unknown.

The clonotype originates from a male donor with early-stage non-small cell lung cancer. The source material was PBMCs, sampled at surgery.

The CDR3 sequence: CSARGAVNSPLHF. CDR3 in DNA: TGCAGTGCTAGGGGGGCAGTCAATTCACCCCTCCACTTT. The chain employs TRBV20-1 and TRBJ1-6; tentatively, D is TRBD1 (6 bases). CDR3 size: 13 residues. Germline CDR1 reads DFQATT; CDR2 reads SNEGSKA (reference sequence). Trimming removed 3 bases from V and 7 bases from J, with 10 bases in between.